This T cell receptor beta chain was retrieved from a study of blood T cell repertoires in COVID-19 (dated by TCRdb to between 2020 and 2021). Background on the whole study: The collaborator samples originated in the United States, Italy and Spain and spanned the acute and convalescent phases of COVID-19. Sample metadata almost always included a de-identified subject ID, COVID-19 status, age in years and sex. The dataset comprised deeply sampled blood TCRbeta repertoires from subjects exposed to, actively infected with, or recovered from COVID-19. The samples were drawn from two sources: the first 160 participants of the ongoing ImmuneRACE study, and 1,000 to 1,500 subjects contributed by 6 global collaborators. HLA class I and class II types, where available, came from metadata supplied by the sample provider rather than from assay-based typing. The material from the prospective study consisted of cDNA or gDNA derived from T cells, B-cell-depleted T cells, or PBMCs. The repertoires were made available in a free public database intended to serve as a resource for research on the immune response to SARS-CoV-2. The paper's findings and limits, for the study overall: How much clinical and demographic metadata was included differed by source and by participant, and the metadata was provided uncurated.

Concerning this clone itself: The antigen it recognizes is unknown. Within one base of it there is no much larger clone, and no base qualities were kept.

Enrolling through a virtual design, the prospective study's participants ranged in age from about 18 to 89 years and lived across more than 20 United States geographic areas. To assign participants to cohorts, the prospective study relied on clinical history that participants themselves reported in a screening survey and a study questionnaire. In the prospective study, whole blood, serum and a nasopharyngeal or oropharyngeal swab were collected from each participant by mobile phlebotomists. Additional blood draws and questionnaires over an approximately 2-month period could optionally be provided by prospective study participants. Before DNA extraction, blood samples from the prospective study were shipped at room temperature or frozen. TCRbeta CDR3 regions were amplified from genomic DNA using the immunoSEQ Assay, a bias-controlled multiplex PCR. On the authors' methods: The number of nucleated cells in each sample was estimated by amplification of reference gene primers within the assay. Sequence reads were collapsed and filtered to measure the absolute abundance of every unique TCRbeta CDR3 rearrangement. For each sample, productive Simpson clonality was calculated as the square root of Simpson's diversity index across productive rearrangements. TCRdb limited this immuneACCESS table to in-frame rearrangements with V and J called. A share of clones is missing; checked studies link under half to unresolved V genes, and the rest is unexplained. The DNA gave D and trimming, while V, J and clone size come from that table. The sample table records 350,000 or so clones; 70% to 90% of these occur just once. Of the sample, 4% to 5% is held by the ten largest clones.

According to the germline V gene, CDR1 reads SGHTA and CDR2 reads FQGTGA. Its CDR3 holds 16 amino acids, cysteine through phenylalanine. Only the CDR3 part of the read is kept: 48 bases, read in frame from the first base. Germline trimming: 7 bases from V, 6 bases from J; junction bases outside gene matches: 10. The origin of this receptor is a woman aged 40 to 55 with acute COVID-19. The sequenced sample consisted of PBMCs or T cells enriched from blood (not recorded which). The chain uses TRBV7-3 and TRBJ2-2, with 11 bases in between that match TRBD2. In nucleotide form, the sequence is TGTGCCAGCACCGTTAGCGGGGGGGCCTTTCCCGGGGAGCTGTTTTTT. This yields the protein CASTVSGGAFPGELFF.